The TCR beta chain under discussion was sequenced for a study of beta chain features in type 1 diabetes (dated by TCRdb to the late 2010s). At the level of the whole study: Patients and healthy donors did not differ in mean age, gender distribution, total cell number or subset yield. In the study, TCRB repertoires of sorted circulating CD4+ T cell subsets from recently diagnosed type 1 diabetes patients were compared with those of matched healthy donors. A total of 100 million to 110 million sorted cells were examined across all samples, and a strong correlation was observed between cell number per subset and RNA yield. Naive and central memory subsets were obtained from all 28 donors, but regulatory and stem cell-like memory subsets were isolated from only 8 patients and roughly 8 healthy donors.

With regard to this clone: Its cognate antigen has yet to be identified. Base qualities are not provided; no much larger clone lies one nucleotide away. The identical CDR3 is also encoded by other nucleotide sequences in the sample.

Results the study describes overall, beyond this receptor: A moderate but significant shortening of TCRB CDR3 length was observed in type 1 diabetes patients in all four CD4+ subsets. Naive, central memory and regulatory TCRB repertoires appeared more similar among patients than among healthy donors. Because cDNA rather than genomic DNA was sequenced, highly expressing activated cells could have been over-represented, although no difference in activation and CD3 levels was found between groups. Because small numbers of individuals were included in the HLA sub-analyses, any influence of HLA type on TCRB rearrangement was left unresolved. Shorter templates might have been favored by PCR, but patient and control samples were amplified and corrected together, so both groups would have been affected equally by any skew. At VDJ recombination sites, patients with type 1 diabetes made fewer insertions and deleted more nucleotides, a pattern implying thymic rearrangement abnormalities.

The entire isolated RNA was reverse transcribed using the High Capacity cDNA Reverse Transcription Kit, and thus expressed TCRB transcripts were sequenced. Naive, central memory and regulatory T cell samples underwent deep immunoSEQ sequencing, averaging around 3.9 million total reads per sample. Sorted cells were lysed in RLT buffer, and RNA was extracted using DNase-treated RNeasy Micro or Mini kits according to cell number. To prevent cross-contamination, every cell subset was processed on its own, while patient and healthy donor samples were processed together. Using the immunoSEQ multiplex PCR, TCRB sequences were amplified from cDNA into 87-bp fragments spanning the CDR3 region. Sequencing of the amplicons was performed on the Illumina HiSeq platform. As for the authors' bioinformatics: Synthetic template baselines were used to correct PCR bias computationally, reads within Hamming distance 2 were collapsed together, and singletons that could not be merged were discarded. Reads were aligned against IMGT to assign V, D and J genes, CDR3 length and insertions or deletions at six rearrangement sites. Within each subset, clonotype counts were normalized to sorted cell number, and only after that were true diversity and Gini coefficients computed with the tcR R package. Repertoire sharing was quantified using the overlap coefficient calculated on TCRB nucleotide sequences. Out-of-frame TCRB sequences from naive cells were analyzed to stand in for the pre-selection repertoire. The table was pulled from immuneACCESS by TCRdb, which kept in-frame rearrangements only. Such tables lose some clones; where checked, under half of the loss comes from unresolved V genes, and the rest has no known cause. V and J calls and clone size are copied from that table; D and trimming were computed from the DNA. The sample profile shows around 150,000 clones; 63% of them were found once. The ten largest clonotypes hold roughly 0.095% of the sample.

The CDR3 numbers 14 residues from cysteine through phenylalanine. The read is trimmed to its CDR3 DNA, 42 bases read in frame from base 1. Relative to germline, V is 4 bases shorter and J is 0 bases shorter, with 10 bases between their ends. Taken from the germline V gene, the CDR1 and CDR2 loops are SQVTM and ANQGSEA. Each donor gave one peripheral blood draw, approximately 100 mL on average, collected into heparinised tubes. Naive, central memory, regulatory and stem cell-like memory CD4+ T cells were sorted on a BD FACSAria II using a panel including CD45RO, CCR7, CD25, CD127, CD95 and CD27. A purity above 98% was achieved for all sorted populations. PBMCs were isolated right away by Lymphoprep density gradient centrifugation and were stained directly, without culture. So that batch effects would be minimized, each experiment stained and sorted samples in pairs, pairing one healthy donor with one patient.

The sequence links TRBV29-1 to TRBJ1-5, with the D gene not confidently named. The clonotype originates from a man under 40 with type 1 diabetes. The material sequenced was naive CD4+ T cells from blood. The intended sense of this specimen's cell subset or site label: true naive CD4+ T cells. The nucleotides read TGCAGCGTTGTATCGGGTAATAGCAATCAGCCCCAGCATTTT. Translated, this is CSVVSGNSNQPQHF.